The next 15 T cell receptor beta chains were all read from a single sample in a study of OX40 agonist ivuxolimab in advanced cancers. Sequenced by immunoSEQ multiplex PCR; TCRdb stores in-frame clones only, minus some. The sample lists fewer than 55,000 clones; less than 90% were seen once. The sequences come from CD4+ or CD8+ T cells sorted from blood, collected in a trial of the OX40 agonist ivuxolimab. The origin of the receptors is an adult with an advanced solid tumor such as melanoma, head and neck, liver or kidney cancer.

The J gene is TRBJ1-1, the V gene TRBV4-1; no definite D call. The germline gives CDR1 MGHRA, CDR2 YSYEKL. The germline V and J ends were trimmed by 1 base and 5 bases, with 14 bases remaining between them. The CDR3 contains 15 residues. The CDR3 sequence: CASSQVGSGITEAFF. The CDR3 bases are TGCGCCAGCAGCCAAGTGGGGTCCGGCATTACTGAAGCTTTCTTT.

This clone was counted a few times. The V call is TRBV4-2, the J call TRBJ2-1; TRBD2 matches at 8 bases. This CDR3 comprises 21 residues. CDR1 and CDR2 (germline): LGHNA, YNFKEQ. After removal of 3 bases from V and 0 bases from J, the junction contained 19 bases not matched to a gene. This CDR3 is CASSHPGEAGDTRISYNEQFF. CDR3 sequence (DNA): TGTGCCAGCAGCCACCCCGGGGAAGCGGGAGATACCCGAATCTCCTACAATGAGCAGTTCTTC.

The rearrangement links TRBV5-5 to TRBJ1-1; D unresolved. The CDR3 runs 16 residues. Trimming removed 1 base from V and 3 bases from J, with 16 bases in between. Germline V gene lookup returns CDR1 SGHKS and CDR2 YYEKEE (reference sequence). CDR3 sequence: CASSLRPPSKDTEAFF. CDR3 nucleotide sequence: TGTGCCAGCAGCTTGCGGCCGCCATCTAAGGACACTGAAGCTTTCTTT.

The chain links TRBV4-1 to TRBJ2-3; possibly TRBD1 for D (5 bases). Germline-derived CDR1 and CDR2 are MGHRA and YSYEKL. The CDR3 consists of 15 residues. V was trimmed by 0 bases and J by 0 bases, leaving 7 bases between them. CDR3 sequence reads: CASSQEGRSTDTQYF. DNA of the CDR3: TGCGCCAGCAGCCAAGAGGGGCGAAGCACAGATACGCAGTATTTT.

The chain carries TRBV7-9 and TRBJ2-1, with TRBD1 matching 8 bases. This CDR3 spans 15 amino acids. The V gene end was trimmed by 4 bases and the J gene end by 7 bases; junction bases not matched to a gene: 9. Germline V gene data show CDR1 as SEHNR and CDR2 as FQNEAQ (reference sequence). CDR3 protein: CASSSGQAILNEQFF. CDR3 in DNA: TGTGCCAGCAGCTCGGGACAGGCGATCCTAAATGAGCAGTTCTTC.

The V call is TRBV28, the J call TRBJ2-7, with D perhaps matching TRBD2 (6 bases). Germline assignment: CDR1 MDHEN and CDR2 SYDVKM. V dropped 7 bases and J dropped 1 base, with 17 bases sitting between them. This CDR3 region has 15 residues. CDR3 bases: TGTGCCAGCACCGCTTTGGAGGGCCTGTCCTACGAGCAGTACTTC. Residues: CASTALEGLSYEQYF.

The chain joins TRBV30 to TRBJ2-5, with D possibly matching TRBD1 (7 bases). Near its end, the DNA agrees better with TRBJ2-7, so the J call may be wrong. The length of the CDR3 is 14 residues. Looked up from germline, CDR1 is GTSNPN and CDR2 is SVGIG (reference sequence). As DNA, the CDR3 is TGTGCCTGGACACCGGGGCAGGGGGGCTACGAGCAGTACTTC. Its protein is CAWTPGQGGYEQYF.

Points on this clone: Other nucleotide sequences in the sample specify the same CDR3. V and J are TRBV7-9 and TRBJ1-5; maybe TRBD1 (5 bases). CDR1 is SEHNR, CDR2 FQNEAQ, per germline (reference sequence). Trimming shortened V by 2 bases and J by 4 bases, and 9 bases separated the two germline ends. The CDR3 has 14 residues. CDR3 coding DNA: TGTGCCAGCAGCTTAAGTGGGGGGAATCAGCCCCAGCATTTT. Protein sequence: CASSLSGGNQPQHF.

This sequence joins TRBV19 and TRBJ2-1; weak D call: TRBD1 (6 bases). Germline lookup yields CDR1 LNHDA and CDR2 SQIVND (reference sequence). Trimming cost V 6 bases and J 0 bases, with 18 bases left between them. The CDR3 totals 17 residues. CDR3 bases: TGTGCCAGTAGCCTAACCCTAGGGGACATCTCCTACAATGAGCAGTTCTTC. Translating it yields CASSLTLGDISYNEQFF.

The chain uses TRBV6-4 and TRBJ2-3; D possibly corresponds to TRBD1 (5 bases). Per the germline V gene, CDR1 is MRHNA and CDR2 is SNTAGT. Between the trimmed V and J ends, which lost 4 bases and 4 bases, there was a span of 12 bases. The CDR3 totals 14 residues. In DNA, the CDR3 is TGTGCCAGCAGTGTCCAGGGCGGCGCAGATACGCAGTATTTT. Its protein product is CASSVQGGADTQYF.

The chain carries TRBV4-1 and TRBJ2-3; 12 nucleotides match TRBD2. J was trimmed by 3 bases and V by 4 bases; bases with no gene match: 8. The germline V gene encodes CDR1 MGHRA and CDR2 YSYEKL. CDR3 length equals 17 residues. Here the CDR3 DNA reads TGCGCCAGCAGCCTCGCGGGACTAGCGGGTTTGACAGATACGCAGTATTTT. This codes for CASSLAGLAGLTDTQYF.

The chain is built from TRBV28 and TRBJ2-1; 10 nucleotides align to TRBD1. This CDR3 comprises 17 residues. J gave up 4 bases and V 5 bases, and 11 bases lay outside the gene matches. Germline V gene sequence: CDR1 MDHEN, CDR2 SYDVKM. The CDR3 DNA follows: TGTGCCAGCAGTCCTACCCCCGGGACAGGGGTTTACAATGAGCAGTTCTTC. Its protein is CASSPTPGTGVYNEQFF.

The genes are TRBV30 and TRBJ1-1; no definite D call. The CDR3 length is 14 residues. Germline V gives CDR1 GTSNPN, CDR2 SVGIG (reference sequence). V was pared by 0 bases and J by 1 base, with 9 bases between. This chain's CDR3 is CAWSVYAGNTEAFF. For the CDR3, the DNA is TGTGCCTGGAGTGTATATGCAGGGAACACTGAAGCTTTCTTT.

Remarks on this clone: Distinct nucleotide sequences in the sample also encode this CDR3. The V and J genes are TRBV7-9 and TRBJ1-5; maybe TRBD1 (5 bases). V was pared by 1 base and J by 0 bases, with 7 bases between. The germline gives CDR1 SEHNR, CDR2 FQNEAQ (reference sequence). The CDR3 length is 15 residues. The CDR3 region is CASSLGQGSNQPQHF. CDR3 nucleotide sequence: TGTGCCAGCAGCTTAGGGCAGGGTAGCAATCAGCCCCAGCATTTT.

The chain recombines TRBV27 with TRBJ2-3, with 9 bases fitting TRBD2. This CDR3 has 18 residues. The germline V gene encodes CDR1 MNHEY and CDR2 SMNVEV (reference sequence). Germline trimming cut 2 bases from V and 0 bases from J; bases unmatched to any gene: 9. The CDR3 sequence: CASSLGVPSGASTDTQYF. In DNA form, the CDR3 reads TGTGCCAGCAGTTTAGGGGTCCCTAGCGGGGCTAGCACAGATACGCAGTATTTT.